The source of this T cell receptor (beta chain) is a study of metastatic and nonmetastatic thyroid tumors. About the research overall: Repertoires from blood and tumor or nodule tissue of malignant and benign thyroid patients were compared. Study-wide results and limits: Reportedly, malignant thyroid tumors had significantly higher TCR beta diversity than benign nodules, in blood and tumor.

Turning to this clone: No antigen is known for it. A much larger clone sits a single nucleotide away, making a read error possible. At the DNA level, this CDR3 is encoded by other sequences in the same sample as well.

There were no patients who had received any treatment before thyroid surgery. Trimming left V 2 bases short and J 5 bases short, with 18 bases between. The CDR3 covers 16 residues. Germline values: CDR1 SGHTA, CDR2 FQGNSA. Original processing methods: What underpinned the distant-metastasis classifier for papillary thyroid cancer was the set of CDR3 differences across clinicopathological groups. MiXCR re-clonotyped the PCR reads for TCRdb. The V and J calls here are based on TCRdb, not the publication. The profile covers tens of thousands of clones, with roughly 13% appearing a single time and around 5% taken by the ten largest.

Sequenced sample: blood. This chain uses TRBV7-2 with TRBJ2-5; D may be TRBD2 (5 bases). The TCR sequence derives from a female donor with papillary thyroid cancer or a benign thyroid nodule (not recorded which). Some clones in this sample may be carry-over from other donors' samples. CDR3 residues: CASSLTLRLAQETQYF. Here the CDR3 DNA reads TGTGCCAGCAGCTTAACCCTCCGGCTAGCACAGGAGACCCAGTACTTC.